This T cell receptor beta chain was profiled in a study of beta chain features in type 1 diabetes. Trimming shortened V by 4 bases and J by 0 bases, and 6 bases separated the two germline ends. The length of the CDR3 is 13 residues. CDR1 is GTSNPN, CDR2 SVGIG, per germline (reference sequence). Sequenced material consisted of expressed TCRB transcripts (all of the isolated RNA was reverse transcribed). Clones were read by immunoSEQ multiplex PCR, and TCRdb kept only the in-frame ones, dropping some. Here the sample spans a few hundred thousand clones, about 18% being singletons. This clone was recorded a few times.

Sequences were obtained from naive CD4+ T cells from blood. This clonotype was obtained from a woman aged 18 to 35 in good health. The rearrangement joins TRBV30 to TRBJ2-2, with D tentatively TRBD1 (6 bases). DNA for the CDR3: TGTGCCTGGACAGGGGCGAACACCGGGGAGCTGTTTTTT. This translates into CAWTGANTGELFF. Variable domain in full (rest from reference TRBV30 and TRBJ2-2): SQTIHQWPATLVQPVGSPLSLECTVEGTSNPNLYWYRQAAGRGLQLLFYSVGIGQISSEVPQNLSASRPQDRQFILSSKKLLLSDSGFYLCAWTGANTGELFFGEGSRLTVL.